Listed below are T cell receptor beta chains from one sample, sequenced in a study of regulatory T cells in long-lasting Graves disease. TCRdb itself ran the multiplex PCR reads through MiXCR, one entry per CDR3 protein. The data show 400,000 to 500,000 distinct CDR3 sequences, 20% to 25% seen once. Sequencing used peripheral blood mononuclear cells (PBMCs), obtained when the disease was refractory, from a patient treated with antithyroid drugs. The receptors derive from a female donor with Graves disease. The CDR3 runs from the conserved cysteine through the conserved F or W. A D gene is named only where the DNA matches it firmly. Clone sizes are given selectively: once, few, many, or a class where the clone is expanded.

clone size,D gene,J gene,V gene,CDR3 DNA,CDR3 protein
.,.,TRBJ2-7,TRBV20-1,TGCAGTGCTAGTCTCGTCGGCGAGCAGTACTTC,CSASLVGEQYF
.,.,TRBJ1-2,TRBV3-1,TGTGCCAGCAGCCAAGGGGTCTCCGCTAACTATGGCTACACCTTC,CASSQGVSANYGYTF
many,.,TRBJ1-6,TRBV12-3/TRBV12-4,TGTGCCAGCAGTTCGTGGGACGGTAATAATTCACCCCTCCACTTT,CASSSWDGNNSPLHF
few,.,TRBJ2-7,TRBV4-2,TGTGCCAGCAGCCAAGGGGCGGGAAAATCCTACGAGCAGTACTTC,CASSQGAGKSYEQYF
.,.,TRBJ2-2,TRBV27,TGTGCCACCAACCGAGACAGGAGGACCGGGGAGCTGTTTTTT,CATNRDRRTGELFF
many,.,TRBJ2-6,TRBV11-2,TGTGCCAGCAGCTTAGGCCTGGCCGGGGCCAACGTCCTGACTTTC,CASSLGLAGANVLTF
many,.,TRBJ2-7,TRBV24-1,TGTGCCACCAGTGATCCACGACGCTACGAGCAGTACTTC,CATSDPRRYEQYF
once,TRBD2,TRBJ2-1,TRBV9,TGTGCCAGCAGCCCCGGTAGCGGGAGTTACAATGAGCAGTTCTTC,CASSPGSGSYNEQFF
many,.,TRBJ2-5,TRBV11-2,TGTGCCAGCAGCCGAGGAGAGGGGTCGACCTACTTC,CASSRGEGSTYF
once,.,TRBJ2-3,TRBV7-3,TGTGCCAGCAGCTTAAAGGGGGAGAGCACAGATACGCAGTATTTT,CASSLKGESTDTQYF
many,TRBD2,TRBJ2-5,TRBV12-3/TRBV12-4,TGTGCCAGCAGTTTCCTAGCGGGAGAAGAGACCCAGTACTTC,CASSFLAGEETQYF
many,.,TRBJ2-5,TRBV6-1,TGTGCCAGCAGCTTTGATCACGGGGCGCCATACCAAGAGACCCAGTACTTC,CASSFDHGAPYQETQYF
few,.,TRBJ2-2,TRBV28,TGTGCCAGCGTTGACAGGAGCACCGGGGAGCTGTTTTTT,CASVDRSTGELFF
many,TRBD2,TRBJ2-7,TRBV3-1,TGTGCCAGCAGCTCGACTAGCGGGAGTTCCTACGAGCAGTACTTC,CASSSTSGSSYEQYF
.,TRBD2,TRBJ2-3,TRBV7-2,TGTGCCAGCACCCCCGACCGGCTAGCGGGAGTAGATACGCAGTATTTT,CASTPDRLAGVDTQYF
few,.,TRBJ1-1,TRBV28,TGTGCCAGTCAGGACTTTTTAGAAGCTTTCTTT,CASQDFLEAFF
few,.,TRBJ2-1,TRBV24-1,TGTGCCACCAGTGATCGGGTCGCGGGACAAGACAATGAGCAGTTCTTC,CATSDRVAGQDNEQFF
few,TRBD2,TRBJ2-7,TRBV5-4,TGTGCCAGCAGCGGGCCGGGACTAGCGGGAGGCTACGAGCAGTACTTC,CASSGPGLAGGYEQYF
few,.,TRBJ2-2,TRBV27,TGTGCCAGCAGTTTCTACAGCCTGGACACCGGGGAGCTGTTTTTT,CASSFYSLDTGELFF
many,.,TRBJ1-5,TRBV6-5,TGTGCCAGCAGTTACGTACAGGGCAATAATCAGCCCCAGCATTTT,CASSYVQGNNQPQHF
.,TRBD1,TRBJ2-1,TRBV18,TGTGCCAGCTCACCACTTGGTTGGGCTAGGGACAGGGGGAGCGATGAGCAGTTCTTC,CASSPLGWARDRGSDEQFF
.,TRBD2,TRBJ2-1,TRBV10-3,TGTGCCATCAGCCTAGCGGAGATTTACAATGAGCAGTTCTTC,CAISLAEIYNEQFF
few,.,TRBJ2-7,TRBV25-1,TGTGCCAGCAGTGAATTTGTCAGTGCCTCCTACGAGCAGTACTTC,CASSEFVSASYEQYF
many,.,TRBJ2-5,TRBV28,TGTGCCAGCAGTTTCTTAGCGGCAAGGGCGGAAGAGACCCAGTACTTC,CASSFLAARAEETQYF
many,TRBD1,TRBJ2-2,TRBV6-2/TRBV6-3,TGTGCCAGCAGTGCCCGACAGGGGGGCGCCGGGGAGCTGTTTTTT,CASSARQGGAGELFF
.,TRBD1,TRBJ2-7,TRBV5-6,TGTGCCAGCAGCTCAACAGGGGCTTTTTCCTACGAGCAGTACTTC,CASSSTGAFSYEQYF
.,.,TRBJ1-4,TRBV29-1,TGCAGCGTTGATGTGGGTGAAAAACTGTTTTTT,CSVDVGEKLFF